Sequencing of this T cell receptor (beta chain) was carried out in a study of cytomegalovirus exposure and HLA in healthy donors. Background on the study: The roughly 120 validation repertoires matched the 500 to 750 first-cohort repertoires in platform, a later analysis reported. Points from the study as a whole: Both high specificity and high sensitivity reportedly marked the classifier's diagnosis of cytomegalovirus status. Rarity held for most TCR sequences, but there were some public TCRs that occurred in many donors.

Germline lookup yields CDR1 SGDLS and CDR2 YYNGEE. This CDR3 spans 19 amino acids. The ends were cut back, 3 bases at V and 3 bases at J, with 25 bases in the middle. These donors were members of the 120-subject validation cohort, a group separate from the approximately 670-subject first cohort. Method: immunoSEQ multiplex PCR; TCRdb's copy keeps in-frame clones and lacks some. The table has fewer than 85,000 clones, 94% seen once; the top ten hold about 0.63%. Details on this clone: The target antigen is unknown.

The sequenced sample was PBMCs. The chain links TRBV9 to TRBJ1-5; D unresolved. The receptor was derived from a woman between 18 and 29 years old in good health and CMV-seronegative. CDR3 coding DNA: TGTGCCAGCAGCGGACAAGCCCGAAGGCTGCCCCCTTTCAATCAGCCCCAGCATTTT. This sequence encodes CASSGQARRLPPFNQPQHF.